Presented here are 19 T cell receptor beta chains from one specimen sequenced in a study of control samples from healthy donors and cancer patients. Clones were sequenced by immunoSEQ multiplex PCR, and TCRdb holds only the in-frame ones, with some missing. Of some 150,000 clones listed, over 90% are singletons. The sample was blood. The receptors come from a man in his fifties or sixties in good health.

This clone has more than one count but fewer than ten. J is TRBJ2-7 and V is TRBV10-3, with 8 bases lining up with TRBD2. Germline V gene data show CDR1 as ENHRY and CDR2 as SYGVKD. After removal of 2 bases from V and 3 bases from J, the junction contained 3 bases not matched to a gene. This CDR3 comprises 14 residues. CDR3 region: CAISESTSGYEQYF. The CDR3 DNA reads TGTGCCATCAGTGAGAGTACTAGCGGCTACGAGCAGTACTTC.

The CDR3 DNA follows: TGTGCCGGATCTATACAGGGATCGAACACCGGGGAGCTGTTTTTT. It yields the protein CAGSIQGSNTGELFF. The chain uses TRBV2 and TRBJ2-2; D perhaps matches TRBD1 (6 bases). The V end lost 11 bases, the J end lost 0 bases, and 16 bases lay between the germline ends. Germline V CDR1 and CDR2: SNHLY, FYNNEI. This CDR3 is 15 amino acids long.

The chain joins TRBV18 to TRBJ1-6, with 8 bases that match TRBD1. V dropped 3 bases and J dropped 6; count of bases not matched to a gene: 13. There are 18 residues in the CDR3. Germline assignment: CDR1 KGHSH and CDR2 LQKENI. CDR3 sequence: CASSPGSQGVYLNSPLHF. The CDR3 nucleotides are TGTGCCAGCTCACCGGGATCACAGGGGGTTTATCTTAATTCACCCCTCCACTTT.

The CDR3, as DNA: TGTGCCAGCAGCTTAAGGGGGGGTAGCGGGAGTTTCTACGAGCAGTACTTC. Residues: CASSLRGGSGSFYEQYF. This chain links TRBV11-2 with TRBJ2-7; 9 bases fit TRBD2. The CDR3 sequence is 17 residues long. The trim removed 2 bases at V and 3 bases at J, leaving 11 bases unmatched. Germline CDR1 SGHAT, CDR2 FQNNGV.

This rearrangement joins TRBV9 to TRBJ2-7; the match to TRBD2 covers 8 bases. Germline loops: CDR1 SGDLS, CDR2 YYNGEE. V gave up 0 bases and J gave up 1 base; unmatched junction bases: 6. The CDR3 contains 16 residues. The CDR3: CASSVGGSSGSYEQYF. The CDR3 DNA reads TGTGCCAGCAGCGTAGGAGGATCTAGCGGGTCCTACGAGCAGTACTTC.

The chain combines TRBV7-9 with TRBJ1-1; D gene ambiguous. The CDR3 runs to 13 residues. V dropped 3 bases and J dropped 6 bases, with 11 bases sitting between them. The V gene's germline CDR1 is SEHNR and CDR2 FQNEAQ (reference sequence). CDR3 nucleotide sequence: TGTGCCAGCAGCTTGAGGTCCACGTCTGAAGCTTTCTTT. Translating gives CASSLRSTSEAFF.

This rearrangement joins TRBV9 to TRBJ2-2; 10 positions agree with TRBD2. Germline lookup yields CDR1 SGDLS and CDR2 YYNGEE. The CDR3 length is 15 residues. Unmatched junction bases numbered 4, after V lost 2 bases and J lost 6 bases. The CDR3 loop is CASSVLAGVPGELFF. CDR3 DNA sequence: TGTGCCAGCAGCGTCCTAGCGGGAGTACCCGGGGAGCTGTTTTTT.

This sequence joins TRBV19 and TRBJ2-1; 9 positions agree with TRBD2. This CDR3 comprises 13 residues. Germline CDR1 reads LNHDA; CDR2 reads SQIVND (reference sequence). V dropped 7 bases and J dropped 10; count of bases not matched to a gene: 8. CDR3 in DNA: TGTGCCAGTACTGATAGCGGGAGCAGGGAGCAGTTCTTC. It yields the protein CASTDSGSREQFF.

The V call is TRBV29-1, the J call TRBJ1-5, with D possibly matching TRBD1 (6 bases). Trimming stripped 7 bases from V and 3 bases from J, with 13 bases between. Germline CDR1 and CDR2: SQVTM and ANQGSEA. The CDR3 spans 13 residues. Here the CDR3 reads CSAARDINQPQHF. The CDR3 DNA follows: TGCAGCGCCGCCCGGGACATCAATCAGCCCCAGCATTTT.

This sequence joins TRBV2 and TRBJ2-4, with unresolved D. This CDR3 is built from 10 residues. Germline V gene data show CDR1 as SNHLY and CDR2 as FYNNEI. The V end lost 4 bases, the J end lost 7 bases, and 2 bases lay between the germline ends. CDR3 sequence: CASSVNIQYF. The CDR3 nucleotides read TGTGCCAGCAGTGTTAACATTCAGTACTTC.

This clone has only one observation. The J gene is TRBJ2-3, the V gene TRBV7-9, with 7 bases aligning to TRBD2. This CDR3 is 16 amino acids long. Per germline, CDR1 SEHNR and CDR2 FQNEAQ (reference sequence). V lost 1 base, J lost 7 bases, and 11 bases stayed unmatched. CDR3 DNA sequence: TGTGCCAGCAGCTTAGGGGTTAGCGGGTTTCTGAATACGCAGTATTTT. Translation: CASSLGVSGFLNTQYF.

The chain employs TRBV24-1 and TRBJ2-5, with 8 positions matching TRBD1. The V segment lost 4 bases and the J segment 2 bases; nucleotides outside the gene matches: 5. Germline V gives CDR1 KGHDR, CDR2 SFDVKD. The CDR3 is made up of 15 amino acids. CDR3 amino acids: CATSEGNRGQETQYF. In DNA form, the CDR3 reads TGTGCCACCAGTGAGGGAAACAGGGGGCAAGAGACCCAGTACTTC.

This rearrangement joins TRBV21-1 to TRBJ2-6; no DNA check was done on the table's D call, TRBD1. TRBV21-1 is a recognized pseudogene. The CDR3 loop spans 15 amino acids. The CDR3 DNA follows: TGTGCCAGCAGCAGGACAGGGCTTGGGGCCAACGTCCTGACTTTC. Protein sequence: CASSRTGLGANVLTF.

The J gene is TRBJ1-2, the V gene TRBV28, with TRBD1 matching 8 bases. The ends lost 7 bases at V and 8 bases at J; junction bases unmatched: 15. There are 15 residues in the CDR3. Germline lookup yields CDR1 MDHEN and CDR2 SYDVKM. CDR3: CASTGKTGVLSGYTF. CDR3 DNA: TGTGCCAGCACGGGCAAGACAGGGGTGCTCTCCGGCTACACCTTC.

The rearrangement uses TRBV10-3 and TRBJ1-2; D remains unclear. Germline V gene lookup returns CDR1 ENHRY and CDR2 SYGVKD. CDR3 length: 13 amino acids. V was clipped by 3 bases and J by 5 bases, with 10 bases between them. The CDR3 loop is CAISESQGYGYTF. As DNA, the CDR3 is TGTGCCATCAGTGAATCCCAAGGTTATGGCTACACCTTC.

J is TRBJ2-3 and V is TRBV2; 8 bases agree with TRBD1. With V trimmed by 10 bases and J by 6 bases, 12 bases remained unmatched. The germline V gene encodes CDR1 SNHLY and CDR2 FYNNEI. This CDR3 spans 14 amino acids. CDR3 region: CAIRRDRFSDTQYF. In nucleotides, the CDR3 is TGTGCCATCCGACGGGACAGGTTTTCGGATACGCAGTATTTT.

This clone has only a few counts. CDR3 DNA: TGTGCCAGCAGTGAATATAAAACGGAGTCAACGGACCTCTACGAGCAGTACTTC. Its translation is CASSEYKTESTDLYEQYF. This rearrangement joins TRBV25-1 to TRBJ2-7, with D unclear. The CDR3 covers 18 residues. Trimming took 0 bases from V and 3 from J, leaving 21 bases between them. Looked up from germline, CDR1 is MGHDK and CDR2 is SYGVNS.

The V and J genes are TRBV6-5 and TRBJ1-5, with 8 bases aligning to TRBD1. The CDR3 extends over 14 amino acids. V was clipped by 6 bases and J by 2 bases; unmatched bases: 3. Per the germline V gene, CDR1 is MNHEY and CDR2 is SVGAGI. The CDR3 loop is CASRRGQGNQPQHF. Here the CDR3 DNA reads TGTGCCAGCAGGCGGGGACAGGGCAATCAGCCCCAGCATTTT.

V gene TRBV18 combines with J gene TRBJ1-1, with D possibly matching TRBD1 (5 bases). Between the trimmed V and J ends, which lost 0 bases and 5 bases, there was a span of 13 bases. The CDR3 totals 15 residues. Per germline, CDR1 KGHSH and CDR2 LQKENI. The CDR3 is CASSPPGRVVTEAFF. The CDR3 DNA sequence: TGTGCCAGCTCACCACCCGGCAGGGTGGTTACTGAAGCTTTCTTT. Using reference TRBV18 and TRBJ1-1 for the parts outside the CDR3, the full variable domain is NAGVMQNPRHLVRRRGQEARLRCSPMKGHSHVYWYRQLPEEGLKFMVYLQKENIIDESGMPKERFSAEFPKEGPSILRIQQVVRGDSAAYFCASSPPGRVVTEAFFGQGTRLTVV.